A selection of T cell receptor beta chains follows, all from one sample in a study of blood T cell repertoires in COVID-19. Profiled with immunoSEQ multiplex PCR; TCRdb holds only in-frame clones, not every one. Counted here are 200,000 to 250,000 clones, almost 90% occurring once; the ten biggest clones make up 14% to 15%. Sequenced material: PBMCs or T cells enriched from blood (not recorded which). These receptors originate from a woman in her forties or fifties with acute COVID-19. CDR3s leave out the opening cysteine and the closing phenylalanine or tryptophan.

V gene	J gene	CDR3 protein
TRBV3-1/TRBV3-2	TRBJ2-3	ASSRLETDTQY
TRBV28	TRBJ2-7	ASSFRGPNTYEQY
TRBV5-4	TRBJ2-7	ASSLIGQGTSEQY
TRBV6-5	TRBJ2-7	ASSGVLFYEQY
TRBV24-1	TRBJ2-2	ATSSGPPAGELF
TRBV28	TRBJ1-5	ASSYRDFLLNQPQH
TRBV23-1	TRBJ2-7	ATSQGRGPAREQY
TRBV18	TRBJ1-6	ASSPDDRRRDSPLH
TRBV7-3	TRBJ2-2	ASSSSRDTGELF
TRBV4-1	TRBJ1-2	ASSQPAHRDGYT
TRBV9	TRBJ2-5	ASSGLAETQY
TRBV18	TRBJ2-2	ASSPRRSDTQGLF
TRBV28	TRBJ2-7	ASIEDSAGYEQY
TRBV9	TRBJ1-2	ASSVDHRGRDGYT
TRBV9	TRBJ2-1	ASSLASLSVYNEQF
TRBV19	TRBJ2-5	ASSIVGGGETQY
TRBV9	TRBJ1-4	ASSVGQGAEKLF
TRBV28	TRBJ1-6	ASREAGGADSPLH
TRBV7-2	TRBJ2-3	ASSTAGTSMGHTQY
TRBV6-5	TRBJ2-7	ASTGSGYYEQY
TRBV6-2/TRBV6-3	TRBJ2-7	ASSSTLAGGLGEQY
TRBV27	TRBJ2-5	ASSTGTGGAETQY
TRBV6-5	TRBJ2-5	ASQLGGAPRETQY
TRBV12-3/TRBV12-4	TRBJ1-4	ASSFGTVGKLF
TRBV27	TRBJ1-5	ASSITGGVLQPQH